This TCR beta chain was captured by sequencing in a study of T cell responses to AZD1222 COVID-19 vaccine. The protocol was immunoSEQ multiplex PCR, while the TCRdb copy is restricted to in-frame clones and leaves out a portion. The table has some 150,000 clones, 90% seen once. The germline V gene encodes CDR1 SGHDT and CDR2 YYEEEE. V gave up 3 bases and J gave up 1 base; unmatched junction bases: 10. CDR3 length: 17 amino acids. The starting material was peripheral blood, obtained on day 0 of AZD1222 vaccination. The source of this sequence is an adult in good health. The rearrangement uses TRBV5-6 and TRBJ2-7; 10 nucleotides agree with TRBD1. The CDR3 here is CASSYGTGASRSYEQYF. The CDR3 coding sequence is TGTGCCAGCAGCTATGGGACAGGGGCCTCGAGATCCTACGAGCAGTACTTC.